In its sample, the clone carrying this T cell receptor beta chain was seen a few times. These data belong to a study of blood T cell repertoires in COVID-19. Study context: From T cells, B-cell-depleted T cells, or PBMCs came the material, which was cDNA or gDNA.

The germline CDR1 and CDR2 sequences are SGHAT and FQNNGV. The CDR3 has 18 amino acids. V lost 1 base and J 0 bases, leaving 18 bases between the germline ends. The table came from immunoSEQ multiplex PCR; TCRdb's copy has only in-frame clones and leaves some out. The sample contains about 70,000 clones, 90% to 95% of which appear only once. The origin of this receptor is a human donor in a cohort sampled during active COVID-19. Sequencing input: peripheral blood. The chain recombines TRBV11-2 with TRBJ1-2; TRBD1 might be the D (6 bases). The CDR3 DNA follows: TGTGCCAGCAGCTTAGCTAGAGGGGGACCAACCACTAACTATGGCTACACCTTC. Translating it yields CASSLARGGPTTNYGYTF.